These 4 T cell receptor beta chains came from one sample sequenced in a study of cytomegalovirus exposure and HLA in healthy donors. 60 Vbeta and 13 Jbeta primers were used in PCR. The table came from immunoSEQ multiplex PCR; TCRdb's copy has only in-frame clones and leaves some out. The sample carries about 180,000 clones, more than 70% recorded once. What was sequenced was PBMCs. Receptor source: a boy under 10 years old in good health and CMV-seronegative.

V usage is TRBV5-1 and J usage is TRBJ1-2; tentative D call: TRBD1 (5 bases). Looked up from germline, CDR1 is SGHRS and CDR2 is YFSETQ. The CDR3 spans 16 residues. Trimming removed 6 bases from V and 4 bases from J, with 22 bases in between. The CDR3 bases are TGCGCCAGCACCTTAATGCCATTACAGGCGCCCTATGGCTACACCTTC. Its translation is CASTLMPLQAPYGYTF.

V and J are TRBV11-2 and TRBJ2-7; 8 nucleotides agree with TRBD1. V trimming: 3 bases; J trimming: 7 bases; junction bases outside the gene matches: 5. This CDR3 comprises 13 residues. Germline lookup yields CDR1 SGHAT and CDR2 FQNNGV. CDR3 amino acids: CASSLTGEREQYF. DNA for the CDR3: TGTGCCAGCAGCTTGACAGGGGAGAGGGAGCAGTACTTC.

The chain links TRBV30 to TRBJ2-7, with 9 bases fitting TRBD2. Trimming at V came to 2 bases and at J to 2 bases, leaving 7 bases not matched to a gene. The CDR3 covers 15 residues. The germline V gene has CDR1 GTSNPN and CDR2 SVGIG (reference sequence). The CDR3 reads CAWSSGTSTPYEQYF. The DNA of the CDR3 is TGTGCCTGGAGTTCCGGGACTAGCACTCCCTACGAGCAGTACTTC.

The V and J genes are TRBV4-1 and TRBJ1-2, with 9 bases lining up with TRBD1. The CDR3 is 15 amino acids. Germline values: CDR1 MGHRA, CDR2 YSYEKL. The V segment lost 4 bases and the J segment 0 bases; nucleotides outside the gene matches: 3. This CDR3 is CASSRDRDTNYGYTF. CDR3 DNA sequence: TGCGCCAGCAGCCGGGACAGGGATACTAACTATGGCTACACCTTC.